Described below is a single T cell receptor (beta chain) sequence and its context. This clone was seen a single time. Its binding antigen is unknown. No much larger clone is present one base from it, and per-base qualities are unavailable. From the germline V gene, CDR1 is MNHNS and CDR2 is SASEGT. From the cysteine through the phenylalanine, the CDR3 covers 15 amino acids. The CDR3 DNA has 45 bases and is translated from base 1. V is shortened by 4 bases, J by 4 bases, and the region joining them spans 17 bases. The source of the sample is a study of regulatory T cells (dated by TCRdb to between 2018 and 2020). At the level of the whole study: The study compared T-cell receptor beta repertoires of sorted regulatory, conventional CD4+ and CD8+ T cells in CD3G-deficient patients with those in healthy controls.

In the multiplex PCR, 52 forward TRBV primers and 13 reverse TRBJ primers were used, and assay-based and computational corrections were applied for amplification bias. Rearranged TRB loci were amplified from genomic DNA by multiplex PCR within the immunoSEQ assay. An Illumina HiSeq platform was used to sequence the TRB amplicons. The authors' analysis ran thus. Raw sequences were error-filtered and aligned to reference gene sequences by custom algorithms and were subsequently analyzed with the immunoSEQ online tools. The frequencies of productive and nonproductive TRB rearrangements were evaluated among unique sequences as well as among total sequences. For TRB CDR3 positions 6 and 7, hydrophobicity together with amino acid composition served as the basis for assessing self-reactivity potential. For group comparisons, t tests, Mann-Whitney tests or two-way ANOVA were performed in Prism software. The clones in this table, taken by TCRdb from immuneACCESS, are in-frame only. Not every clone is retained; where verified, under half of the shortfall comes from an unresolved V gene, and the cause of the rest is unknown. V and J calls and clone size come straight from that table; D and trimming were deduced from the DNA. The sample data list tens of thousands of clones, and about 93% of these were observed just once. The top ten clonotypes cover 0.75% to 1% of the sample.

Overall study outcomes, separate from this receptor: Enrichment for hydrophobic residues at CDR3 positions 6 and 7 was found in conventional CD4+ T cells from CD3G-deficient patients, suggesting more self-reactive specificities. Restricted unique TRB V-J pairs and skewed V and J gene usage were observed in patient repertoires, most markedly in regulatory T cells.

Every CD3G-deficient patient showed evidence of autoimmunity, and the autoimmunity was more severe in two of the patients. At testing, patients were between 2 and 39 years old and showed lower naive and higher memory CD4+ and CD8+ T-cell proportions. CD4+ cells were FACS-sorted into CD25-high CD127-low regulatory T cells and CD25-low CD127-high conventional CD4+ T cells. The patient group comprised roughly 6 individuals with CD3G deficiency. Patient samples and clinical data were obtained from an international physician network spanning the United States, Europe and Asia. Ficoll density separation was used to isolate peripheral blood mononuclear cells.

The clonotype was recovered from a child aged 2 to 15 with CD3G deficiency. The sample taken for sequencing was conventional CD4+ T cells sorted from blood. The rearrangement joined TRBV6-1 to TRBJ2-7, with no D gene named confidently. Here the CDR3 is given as CASSVRGPLDYEQYF. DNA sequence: TGTGCCAGCAGTGTCCGCGGCCCACTGGATTACGAGCAGTACTTC.